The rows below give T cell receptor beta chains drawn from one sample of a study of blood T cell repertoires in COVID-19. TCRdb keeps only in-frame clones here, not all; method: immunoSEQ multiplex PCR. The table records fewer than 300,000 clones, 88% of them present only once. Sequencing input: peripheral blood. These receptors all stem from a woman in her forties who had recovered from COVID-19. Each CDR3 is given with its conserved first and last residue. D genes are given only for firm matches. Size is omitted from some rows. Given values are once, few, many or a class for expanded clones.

CDR3: CASAPGAGASYEQYF
DNA: TGTGCCAGCGCGCCTGGGGCTGGGGCTAGCTACGAGCAGTACTTC
V: TRBV7-6
size: .
J: TRBJ2-7
D: .

CDR3: CASSLAKTLPTGVGNEQFF
DNA: TGTGCCAGCAGCTTAGCTAAAACCCTGCCGACAGGGGTGGGGAATGAGCAGTTCTTC
V: TRBV7-8
size: .
J: TRBJ2-1
D: TRBD1

CDR3: CASSPRPGTSLSYNEQFF
DNA: TGTGCCAGCAGCCCCCGTCCCGGGACTAGCCTCTCCTACAATGAGCAGTTCTTC
V: TRBV7-9
size: once
J: TRBJ2-1
D: TRBD2

CDR3: CASSTKPNTEAFF
DNA: TGTGCCAGCTCAACAAAACCGAACACTGAAGCTTTCTTT
V: TRBV18
size: .
J: TRBJ1-1
D: .

CDR3: CATSRDRETQYF
DNA: TGTGCCACCAGCAGAGATCGGGAGACCCAGTACTTC
V: TRBV15
size: .
J: TRBJ2-5
D: .

CDR3: CASSLEGASEKLFF
DNA: TGTGCCAGCAGCTTGGAAGGGGCAAGTGAAAAACTGTTTTTT
V: TRBV5-4
size: few
J: TRBJ1-4
D: .

CDR3: CASSPAGLAGGGEQFF
DNA: TGCGCCAGCAGCCCGGCGGGACTAGCGGGAGGAGGTGAGCAGTTCTTC
V: TRBV5-1
size: .
J: TRBJ2-1
D: TRBD2

CDR3: CSASGGRTMNTEAFF
DNA: TGCAGTGCTAGTGGGGGCCGGACCATGAACACTGAAGCTTTCTTT
V: TRBV20-1
size: .
J: TRBJ1-1
D: .

CDR3: CATIPDRGHGNTIYF
DNA: TGTGCCACCATTCCTGACAGGGGGCATGGGAACACCATATATTTT
V: TRBV15
size: once
J: TRBJ1-3
D: TRBD1

CDR3: CASSLGQGTYNEQFF
DNA: TGTGCCAGCAGCTTGGGACAGGGTACCTACAATGAGCAGTTCTTC
V: TRBV7-9
size: .
J: TRBJ2-1
D: TRBD1

CDR3: CASSDAGGRETQYF
DNA: TGTGCCAGTAGCGACGCGGGAGGGAGGGAGACCCAGTACTTC
V: TRBV19
size: .
J: TRBJ2-5
D: TRBD2

CDR3: CATSSFYNEQFF
DNA: TGTGCCACCAGTTCCTTTTACAATGAGCAGTTCTTC
V: TRBV24-1
size: .
J: TRBJ2-1
D: .

CDR3: CAWSLGQGISGNTIYF
DNA: TGTGCCTGGAGTCTAGGACAGGGAATCTCTGGAAACACCATATATTTT
V: TRBV30
size: .
J: TRBJ1-3
D: TRBD1

CDR3: CASSQEGQGYTF
DNA: TGTGCCAGCAGCCAAGAGGGACAGGGCTACACCTTC
V: TRBV3-1/TRBV3-2
size: .
J: TRBJ1-2
D: TRBD1

CDR3: CAWSKGLAANEKLFF
DNA: TGTGCCTGGTCAAAGGGGCTAGCGGCTAATGAAAAACTGTTTTTT
V: TRBV30
size: .
J: TRBJ1-4
D: .

CDR3: CAWHRDNEQFF
DNA: TGTGCCTGGCACAGAGACAATGAGCAGTTCTTC
V: TRBV30
size: once
J: TRBJ2-1
D: .

CDR3: CAWRGDIEAFF
DNA: TGTGCCTGGAGGGGGGACATTGAAGCTTTCTTT
V: TRBV30
size: .
J: TRBJ1-1
D: .

CDR3: CASSYLPSGTGELFF
DNA: TGTGCCAGCAGTTACCTGCCTAGTGGGACCGGGGAGCTGTTTTTT
V: TRBV6-2/TRBV6-3
size: .
J: TRBJ2-2
D: .

CDR3: CASSQDPNPTSGRRHEQFF
DNA: TGCGCCAGCAGCCAAGACCCAAACCCTACTAGCGGGAGGAGACATGAGCAGTTCTTC
V: TRBV4-1
size: .
J: TRBJ2-1
D: TRBD2

CDR3: CASSVAGTSGRAREQFF
DNA: TGTGCCAGCAGCGTAGCCGGGACTAGCGGGAGGGCCAGGGAGCAGTTCTTC
V: TRBV9
size: .
J: TRBJ2-1
D: TRBD2

CDR3: CASGHLAPLETQYF
DNA: TGTGCCAGCGGCCATCTAGCGCCGCTGGAGACCCAGTACTTC
V: TRBV6-2/TRBV6-3
size: .
J: TRBJ2-5
D: .

CDR3: CASLGPMNTEAFF
DNA: TGTGCCAGCCTGGGCCCGATGAACACTGAAGCTTTCTTT
V: TRBV27
size: .
J: TRBJ1-1
D: .

CDR3: CASSLGPGGNQPQHF
DNA: TGTGCCAGTAGTTTGGGGCCGGGGGGCAATCAGCCCCAGCATTTT
V: TRBV19
size: many
J: TRBJ1-5
D: .

CDR3: CASAPGSTDTQYF
DNA: TGTGCCAGCGCCCCGGGGAGTACAGATACGCAGTATTTT
V: TRBV14
size: once
J: TRBJ2-3
D: .

CDR3: CASSPDRHYTF
DNA: TGTGCCAGCAGCCCCGACAGACACTACACCTTC
V: TRBV11-2
size: .
J: TRBJ1-2
D: .

CDR3: CASSYGGARGQYF
DNA: TGTGCCAGCAGTTACGGGGGGGCGAGGGGGCAGTACTTC
V: TRBV6-5
size: .
J: TRBJ2-7
D: .

CDR3: CASSFPGRGNYGYTF
DNA: TGCGCCAGCAGCTTTCCAGGCAGGGGTAACTATGGCTACACCTTC
V: TRBV5-1
size: .
J: TRBJ1-2
D: .

CDR3: CATSDQNTEAFF
DNA: TGTGCCACCAGTGATCAGAACACTGAAGCTTTCTTT
V: TRBV24-1
size: few
J: TRBJ1-1
D: .

CDR3: CASSPRERTDTQYF
DNA: TGCGCCAGCAGCCCACGGGAGCGCACAGATACGCAGTATTTT
V: TRBV4-1
size: once
J: TRBJ2-3
D: .

CDR3: CASSAPGQGIGGAYNEQFF
DNA: TGTGCCAGCAGCGCACCGGGACAGGGAATAGGTGGGGCCTACAATGAGCAGTTCTTC
V: TRBV5-5
size: .
J: TRBJ2-1
D: TRBD1

CDR3: CAISESTPAQETQYF
DNA: TGTGCCATCAGTGAGTCGACTCCGGCTCAAGAGACCCAGTACTTC
V: TRBV10-3
size: once
J: TRBJ2-5
D: .

CDR3: CATSRRVGRGHETQYF
DNA: TGTGCCACCAGCAGGAGGGTGGGCAGGGGGCATGAGACCCAGTACTTC
V: TRBV15
size: .
J: TRBJ2-5
D: TRBD1

CDR3: CASSPAMAGTDTQYF
DNA: TGTGCCAGCTCCCCGGCCATGGCGGGCACAGATACGCAGTATTTT
V: TRBV18
size: once
J: TRBJ2-3
D: .